These T cell receptor beta chains were read from a single sample in a study of Graves' ophthalmopathy and Graves' hyperthyroidism. Each CDR3 protein is one row after TCRdb ran MiXCR on the multiplex PCR reads. Of roughly 350,000 distinct CDR3 sequences listed, roughly 17% are singletons. The sample was peripheral blood. The receptors were gathered from an adult woman with stable Graves' hyperthyroidism. Each CDR3 is given with its conserved first and last residue. The order of the fields is V gene, clone size, D gene, J gene, CDR3 DNA, CDR3 protein. The D gene is left open where the match is weak. Where a row states a size, it is once, few, many or the class of an expanded clone; other rows omit it.

V gene: TRBV20-1
clone size: -
D gene: -
J gene: TRBJ2-4
CDR3 DNA: TGCAGTGCTACACTGTCCGGTTCGAACGGGAACATTCAGTACTTC
CDR3 protein: CSATLSGSNGNIQYF

V gene: TRBV4-3
clone size: -
D gene: -
J gene: TRBJ2-7
CDR3 DNA: TGCGCCAGCAGCCAAGCCCAGGGAGCTTACTACGAGCAGTACTTC
CDR3 protein: CASSQAQGAYYEQYF

V gene: TRBV24-1
clone size: many
D gene: TRBD1
J gene: TRBJ1-5
CDR3 DNA: TGTGCCACCAGGGGGACAGGGAGGGGGCAGCCCCAGCATTTT
CDR3 protein: CATRGTGRGQPQHF

V gene: TRBV7-2
clone size: many
D gene: -
J gene: TRBJ2-5
CDR3 DNA: TGTGCCAGCAGCCCCGCGGAGGAGACCCAGTACTTC
CDR3 protein: CASSPAEETQYF

V gene: TRBV12-3/TRBV12-4
clone size: many
D gene: TRBD2
J gene: TRBJ2-7
CDR3 DNA: TGTGCCAGCAGTTTAGACCGGGGGGGAGCGAGGGTGCAGTACTTC
CDR3 protein: CASSLDRGGARVQYF

V gene: TRBV11-1
clone size: -
D gene: -
J gene: TRBJ1-1
CDR3 DNA: TGTGCCAGCAGCTTCGGGACTAGGACCACTGAAGCTTTCTTT
CDR3 protein: CASSFGTRTTEAFF

V gene: TRBV6-5
clone size: many
D gene: -
J gene: TRBJ2-7
CDR3 DNA: TGTGCCAGCAGCTGGTCCTACGAGCAGTACTTC
CDR3 protein: CASSWSYEQYF

V gene: TRBV6-5
clone size: many
D gene: TRBD1
J gene: TRBJ1-1
CDR3 DNA: TGTGCCAGCGGGCGAGACAGGGTCTCCACTGAAGCTTTCTTT
CDR3 protein: CASGRDRVSTEAFF

V gene: TRBV20-1
clone size: many
D gene: TRBD2
J gene: TRBJ2-5
CDR3 DNA: TGCAGTGCTCGAGATCTAGCGGATCACCAAGAGACCCAGTACTTC
CDR3 protein: CSARDLADHQETQYF

V gene: TRBV13
clone size: many
D gene: -
J gene: TRBJ2-7
CDR3 DNA: TGTGCCAGCAGCCAACGCGGGCGAAAGCCCTACGAGCAGTACTTC
CDR3 protein: CASSQRGRKPYEQYF

V gene: TRBV7-9
clone size: many
D gene: -
J gene: TRBJ1-1
CDR3 DNA: TGTGCCAGCAGCCAAAAAGGGGGCACTGAAGCTTTCTTT
CDR3 protein: CASSQKGGTEAFF

V gene: TRBV28
clone size: many
D gene: -
J gene: TRBJ2-2
CDR3 DNA: TGTGCCAGCAGTTTCAACAGGGTTTTCGGAGCGAACACCGGGGAGCTGTTTTTT
CDR3 protein: CASSFNRVFGANTGELFF

V gene: TRBV11-2
clone size: -
D gene: -
J gene: TRBJ2-2
CDR3 DNA: TGTGCCAGCAGCCCCATCAACAACAGGGCCGGCGGGGAGCTGTTTTTT
CDR3 protein: CASSPINNRAGGELFF

V gene: TRBV6-1
clone size: few
D gene: TRBD2
J gene: TRBJ2-2
CDR3 DNA: TGTGCCAGCAGCCCCTCTAGCGGGAGGGTCACCGGGGAGCTGTTTTTT
CDR3 protein: CASSPSSGRVTGELFF

V gene: TRBV12-5
clone size: many
D gene: -
J gene: TRBJ2-7
CDR3 DNA: TGTGCTAGTGCCCCCGGCCCTCTCCACGGCTTGCAGTACTTC
CDR3 protein: CASAPGPLHGLQYF

V gene: TRBV6-2/TRBV6-3
clone size: many
D gene: -
J gene: TRBJ2-7
CDR3 DNA: TGTGCCAGCAGTTATTCTTGGACAAGGAGCTCCTACGAGCAGTACTTC
CDR3 protein: CASSYSWTRSSYEQYF

V gene: TRBV6-1
clone size: many
D gene: TRBD1
J gene: TRBJ2-7
CDR3 DNA: TGTGCCAGCAGTGACTGGACAGGGTTCGACGAGCAGTACTTC
CDR3 protein: CASSDWTGFDEQYF

V gene: TRBV27
clone size: many
D gene: -
J gene: TRBJ2-7
CDR3 DNA: TGTGCCAGCTCCGGGGGTCCGGGACGGGGCTACGAGCGGTACTTC
CDR3 protein: CASSGGPGRGYERYF

V gene: TRBV6-5
clone size: once
D gene: TRBD1
J gene: TRBJ1-1
CDR3 DNA: TGTGCCAGCAGTTACGGGACAGGGTGGAACACTGAAGCTTTCTTT
CDR3 protein: CASSYGTGWNTEAFF

V gene: TRBV27
clone size: -
D gene: -
J gene: TRBJ2-7
CDR3 DNA: TGTGCCAGCAGTTTAAGGGCAGGGGCTGGGACCTACGAGCAGTACTTC
CDR3 protein: CASSLRAGAGTYEQYF

V gene: TRBV28
clone size: many
D gene: TRBD2
J gene: TRBJ2-2
CDR3 DNA: TGTGCCAGCAGCCGACTAGCGGGAGTGGTCGGGGAGCTGTTTTTT
CDR3 protein: CASSRLAGVVGELFF

V gene: TRBV20-1
clone size: -
D gene: -
J gene: TRBJ2-7
CDR3 DNA: TGCAGTGCTACAGACAGAACGACTTCCGAGCAGTACTTC
CDR3 protein: CSATDRTTSEQYF

V gene: TRBV30
clone size: many
D gene: -
J gene: TRBJ1-5
CDR3 DNA: TGTGCCTGGAGCCGAAAAGAGGATCAGCCCCAGCATTTT
CDR3 protein: CAWSRKEDQPQHF

V gene: TRBV29-1
clone size: few
D gene: TRBD2
J gene: TRBJ2-7
CDR3 DNA: TGCAGCGTCCGCTCCGGGACTAGGAGTTCCTACGAGCAGTACTTC
CDR3 protein: CSVRSGTRSSYEQYF

V gene: TRBV6-1
clone size: many
D gene: TRBD1
J gene: TRBJ2-4
CDR3 DNA: TGTGCCAGCAGTGAAGGAACAGTGGGACAGAACATTCAGTACTTC
CDR3 protein: CASSEGTVGQNIQYF

V gene: TRBV27
clone size: many
D gene: -
J gene: TRBJ2-7
CDR3 DNA: TGTGCCAGCAGTATAACCTACGAGCAGTGCTTC
CDR3 protein: CASSITYEQCF

V gene: TRBV28
clone size: -
D gene: -
J gene: TRBJ1-1
CDR3 DNA: TGTGCCGTCACGCCGGGCCAATCGGGGAACACTGAAGCTTTCTTT
CDR3 protein: CAVTPGQSGNTEAFF

V gene: TRBV6-4
clone size: many
D gene: TRBD2
J gene: TRBJ2-7
CDR3 DNA: TGTGCCAGCAGTGCCGGGCCTAGCGGGAGGGCCGGCTCCTACGAGCAGTACTTC
CDR3 protein: CASSAGPSGRAGSYEQYF

V gene: TRBV5-1
clone size: -
D gene: -
J gene: TRBJ2-7
CDR3 DNA: TGCGCCAGCAGCCCTGCGTCGAGCTCCTACGAGCAGTACTTC
CDR3 protein: CASSPASSSYEQYF

V gene: TRBV12-3/TRBV12-4
clone size: many
D gene: TRBD2
J gene: TRBJ2-4
CDR3 DNA: TGTGCCAGCAGTCCCGGGACTAGCGGGAGGAATTTAGCCAAAAACATTCAGTACTTC
CDR3 protein: CASSPGTSGRNLAKNIQYF

V gene: TRBV14
clone size: many
D gene: -
J gene: TRBJ1-1
CDR3 DNA: TGTGCCAGCAGCCAGTTAATTCCGGGAAGGACTGAAGCTTTCTTT
CDR3 protein: CASSQLIPGRTEAFF

V gene: TRBV24-1
clone size: many
D gene: TRBD1
J gene: TRBJ1-2
CDR3 DNA: TGTGCCACCAGTGACAGGGGGCATGGCTACACCTTC
CDR3 protein: CATSDRGHGYTF

V gene: TRBV11-2
clone size: -
D gene: TRBD1
J gene: TRBJ2-7
CDR3 DNA: TGTGCCAGCAGTTTGAATTCCGGGACAGGGGGCTACGAGCAGTACTTC
CDR3 protein: CASSLNSGTGGYEQYF

V gene: TRBV7-8
clone size: many
D gene: -
J gene: TRBJ2-2
CDR3 DNA: TGTGCCAGCAGCCCTAGGAATAGGGACTCCTCCACCGGGGAGCTGTTTTTT
CDR3 protein: CASSPRNRDSSTGELFF

V gene: TRBV6-5
clone size: many
D gene: -
J gene: TRBJ1-1
CDR3 DNA: TGTGCCAGCAGTTACTCGGTCACAGGGTCCACTGAAGCTTTCTTT
CDR3 protein: CASSYSVTGSTEAFF

V gene: TRBV6-1
clone size: many
D gene: TRBD1
J gene: TRBJ1-6
CDR3 DNA: TGTGCCAGCAGGGCTTGGACAGGGAATTCACCCCTCCACTTT
CDR3 protein: CASRAWTGNSPLHF

V gene: TRBV19
clone size: many
D gene: -
J gene: TRBJ1-5
CDR3 DNA: TGTGCCAGTAGTATCCACCATCGGTTCTTAAGGGGTTTGGGACGGATTAATCAGCCCCAGCATTTT
CDR3 protein: CASSIHHRFLRGLGRINQPQHF

V gene: TRBV28
clone size: -
D gene: TRBD1
J gene: TRBJ1-2
CDR3 DNA: TGTGCCAGCAGTCCAGGGACAGGGGTTTTGAATGGCTACACCTTC
CDR3 protein: CASSPGTGVLNGYTF

V gene: TRBV7-8
clone size: many
D gene: -
J gene: TRBJ2-5
CDR3 DNA: TGTGCCAGCAGCTACCTAGGGCGACGGGGACATAGGGAGACCCAGTACTTC
CDR3 protein: CASSYLGRRGHRETQYF

V gene: TRBV28
clone size: few
D gene: TRBD1
J gene: TRBJ2-7
CDR3 DNA: TGTGCCAGCAGTTCTACGCGGACAGGGGGCGAGCAGTACTTC
CDR3 protein: CASSSTRTGGEQYF

V gene: TRBV12-3/TRBV12-4
clone size: many
D gene: -
J gene: TRBJ2-7
CDR3 DNA: TGTGCCAGCAGTTTTGGAGTAGATTACGAGCAGTACTTC
CDR3 protein: CASSFGVDYEQYF

V gene: TRBV7-8
clone size: many
D gene: TRBD1
J gene: TRBJ1-1
CDR3 DNA: TGTGCCAGCAGTACCGGGACAGGTCTGGACACTGAAGCTTTCTTT
CDR3 protein: CASSTGTGLDTEAFF

V gene: TRBV5-1
clone size: many
D gene: -
J gene: TRBJ2-2
CDR3 DNA: TGCGCCAGCAGCTTGAAACGCGGAAGACCGAGCGGGGAGCTGTTTTTT
CDR3 protein: CASSLKRGRPSGELFF

V gene: TRBV20-1
clone size: many
D gene: TRBD1
J gene: TRBJ2-7
CDR3 DNA: TGCAGTGCTCGACAGGGGGCAGTATACGAGCAGTACTTC
CDR3 protein: CSARQGAVYEQYF

V gene: TRBV12-3/TRBV12-4
clone size: many
D gene: -
J gene: TRBJ2-2
CDR3 DNA: TGTGCCAGCAGTTTAGCGCCACGACTACAGACCGGGGAGCTGTTTTTT
CDR3 protein: CASSLAPRLQTGELFF

V gene: TRBV12-3/TRBV12-4
clone size: many
D gene: -
J gene: TRBJ1-1
CDR3 DNA: TGTGCCAGCAGGATTCAGCAGGGGACTGAAGCTTTCTTT
CDR3 protein: CASRIQQGTEAFF

V gene: TRBV9
clone size: few
D gene: -
J gene: TRBJ2-5
CDR3 DNA: TGTGCCAGCAGCGTGGCGAGCGGGTTCGAGACCCAGTACTTC
CDR3 protein: CASSVASGFETQYF

V gene: TRBV4-1
clone size: many
D gene: TRBD2
J gene: TRBJ2-5
CDR3 DNA: TGCGCCAGCAGCCAAGGACTAGCGGGAGGTGGGGAGACCCAGTACTTC
CDR3 protein: CASSQGLAGGGETQYF